Sequencing of this T cell receptor beta chain was carried out in a study of blood T cell repertoires in COVID-19. Profiling relied on immunoSEQ multiplex PCR, and the TCRdb table lists in-frame clones only, not all of them. Counted here are 200,000 or so clones, 84% occurring once; the ten biggest clones make up roughly an eighth. The sequencing sample was made of peripheral blood. This clonotype originated in a human donor in a cohort sampled during active COVID-19.

DNA of the CDR3: TGTGCCAGCAGTAGAGCGGGAGAATACAATGAGCAGTTCTTC. Translated, it gives CASSRAGEYNEQFF. V and J are TRBV6-5 and TRBJ2-1, with 8 bases identical to TRBD2. The germline CDR1 and CDR2 sequences are MNHEY and SVGAGI. J lost 4 bases, V lost 5 bases, and 4 bases had no gene match. The CDR3 loop spans 14 amino acids.